This T cell receptor (beta chain) is from a study of T cells after yellow fever vaccination. About the study: For low cell numbers, libraries were made with SMART-Seq v4 Ultra Low Input.

Study results and caveats: Clonotypes found in both CD4 and CD8 compartments made up a small share.

The 5'RACE template-switching step produced TCR cDNA and added a universal primer site and UMIs. TCRdb ran MiXCR on the 5' RACE reads and lists one entry per CDR3 protein. The sample consists of hundreds of thousands of distinct CDR3 sequences, approximately 9% of them appearing once. This clonotype turned up a few times. The antigen remains undetermined. The V gene's germline CDR1 is DFQATT and CDR2 SNEGSKA (reference sequence). V dropped 6 bases and J dropped 10 bases, with 25 bases sitting between them. This CDR3 spans 16 amino acids. This chain uses TRBV20-1 with TRBJ1-6; D is undetermined. Sequencing used PBMCs, obtained on the day of the first yellow fever vaccination. This TCR derives from a man younger than 30 who received the YFV17D yellow fever vaccine. The CDR3 loop is CSALREGQGGNSPLHF. CDR3 nucleotide sequence: TGCAGTGCCCTAAGGGAGGGTCAAGGTGGAAACTCACCCCTCCACTTT.